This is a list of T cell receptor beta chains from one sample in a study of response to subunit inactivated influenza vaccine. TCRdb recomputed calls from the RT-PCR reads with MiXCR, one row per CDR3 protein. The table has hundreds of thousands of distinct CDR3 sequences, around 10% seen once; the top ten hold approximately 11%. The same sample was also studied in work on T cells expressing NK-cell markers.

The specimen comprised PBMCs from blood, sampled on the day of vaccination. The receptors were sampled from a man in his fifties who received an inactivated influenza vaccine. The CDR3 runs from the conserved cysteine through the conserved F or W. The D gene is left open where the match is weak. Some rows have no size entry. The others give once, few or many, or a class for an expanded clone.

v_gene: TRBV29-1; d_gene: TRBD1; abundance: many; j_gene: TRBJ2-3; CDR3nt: TGCAGCGTTGCCCCCGGGACAGGGATCACAGATACGCAGTATTTT; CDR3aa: CSVAPGTGITDTQYF
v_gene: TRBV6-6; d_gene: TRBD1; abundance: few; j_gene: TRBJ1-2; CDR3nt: TGTGCCAGCAGTTACTCGAAGGGACAGGAGAAGTCCTTC; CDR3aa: CASSYSKGQEKSF
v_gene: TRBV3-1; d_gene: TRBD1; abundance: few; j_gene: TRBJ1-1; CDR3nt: TGTGCCAGCAGCCCCCAGGGAGGGGGCAACACTGAAGCTTTCTTT; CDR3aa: CASSPQGGGNTEAFF
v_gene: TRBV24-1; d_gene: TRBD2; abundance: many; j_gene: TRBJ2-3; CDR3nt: TGTGCCACCAGTGGCCGCACTAGCGGGATAACAGATACGCAGTATTTT; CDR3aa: CATSGRTSGITDTQYF
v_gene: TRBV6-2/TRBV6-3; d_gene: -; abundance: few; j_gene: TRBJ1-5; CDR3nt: TGTGCCAGCAGTATTGACAGTAGCAATCAGCCCCAGCATTTT; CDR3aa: CASSIDSSNQPQHF
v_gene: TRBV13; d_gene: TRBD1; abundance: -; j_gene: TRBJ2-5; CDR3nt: TGTGCCAGCAGCTTAGGGAGACAGGGAAGAGAGACCCAGTACTTC; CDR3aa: CASSLGRQGRETQYF
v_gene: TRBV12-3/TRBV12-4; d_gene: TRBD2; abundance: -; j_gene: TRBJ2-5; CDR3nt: TGTGCCAGCAGTTTTATACTAGCGGGGGCGGAGACCCAGTACTTC; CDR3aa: CASSFILAGAETQYF
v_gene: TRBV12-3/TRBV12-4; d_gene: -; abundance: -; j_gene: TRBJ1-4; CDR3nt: TGTGCCAGCAAAACCGGGACGGATAATGAAAAACTGTTTTTT; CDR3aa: CASKTGTDNEKLFF
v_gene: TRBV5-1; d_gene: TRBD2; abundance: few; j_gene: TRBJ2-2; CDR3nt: TGCGCCAGCAGGTGGGCTAGCGGGAGCACCGGGGAGCTGTTTTTT; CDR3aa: CASRWASGSTGELFF
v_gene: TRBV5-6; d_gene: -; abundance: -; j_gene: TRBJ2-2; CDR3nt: TGTGCCAGCAGCCTTGGACCGGTTAACACCGGGGAGCTGTTTTTT; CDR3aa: CASSLGPVNTGELFF
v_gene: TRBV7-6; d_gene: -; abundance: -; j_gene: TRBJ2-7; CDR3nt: TGTGCCAGCAGCCCTCAGGAGGGCACTACCTACGAGCAGTACTTC; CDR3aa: CASSPQEGTTYEQYF
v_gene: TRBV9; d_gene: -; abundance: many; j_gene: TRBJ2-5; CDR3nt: TGTGCCAGCAGCGTAGGAACAACGTACCAAGAGACCCAGTACTTC; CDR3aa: CASSVGTTYQETQYF
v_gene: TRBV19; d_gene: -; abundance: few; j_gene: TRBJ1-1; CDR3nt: TGTGCCAGTAGTCTCAGGAAGACTGAAGCTTTCTTT; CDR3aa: CASSLRKTEAFF
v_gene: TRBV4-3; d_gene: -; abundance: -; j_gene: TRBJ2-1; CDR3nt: TGCGCCAGCAGCCAAGATCTATGGTCCAATGAGCAGTTCTTC; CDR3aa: CASSQDLWSNEQFF
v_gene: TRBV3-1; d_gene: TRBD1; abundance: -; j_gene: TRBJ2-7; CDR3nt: TGTGCCAGCAGCCGATCCCACGGACAGGGCATCTACGAGCAGTACTTC; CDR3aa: CASSRSHGQGIYEQYF
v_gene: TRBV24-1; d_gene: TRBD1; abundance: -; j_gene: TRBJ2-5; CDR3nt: TGTGCCACCAGTGAAGCCGGGACAGGGGGCTCGGAGACCCAGTACTTC; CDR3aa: CATSEAGTGGSETQYF
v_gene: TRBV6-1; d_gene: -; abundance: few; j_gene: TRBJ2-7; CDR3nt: TGTGCCAGCAGTGAACAACTCTACGAGCAGTACTTC; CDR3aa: CASSEQLYEQYF
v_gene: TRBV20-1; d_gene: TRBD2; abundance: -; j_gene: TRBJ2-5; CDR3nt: TGCAGTGCTAGAGAGGGTAGCGGGAGGGCAGAGACCCAGTACTTC; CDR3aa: CSAREGSGRAETQYF
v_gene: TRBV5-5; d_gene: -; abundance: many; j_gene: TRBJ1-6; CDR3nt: TGTGCCAGCAGCCGCCAACCAGATTCACCCCTCCACTTT; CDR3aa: CASSRQPDSPLHF
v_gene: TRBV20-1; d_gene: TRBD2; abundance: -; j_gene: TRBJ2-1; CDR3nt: TGCAGTGCTTGGGGACTAGCGGGAGGGCCTGACAATGAGCAGTTCTTC; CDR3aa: CSAWGLAGGPDNEQFF
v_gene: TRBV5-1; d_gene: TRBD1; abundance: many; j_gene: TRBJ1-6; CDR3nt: TGCGCCAGCAGCTTGGTCGGGACAGGGGATTCACCCCTCCACTTT; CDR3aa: CASSLVGTGDSPLHF
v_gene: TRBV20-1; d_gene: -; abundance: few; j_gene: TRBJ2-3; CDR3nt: TGCAGTGCTTGTTCTAGTTCCATGGATACGCAGTATTTT; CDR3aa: CSACSSSMDTQYF
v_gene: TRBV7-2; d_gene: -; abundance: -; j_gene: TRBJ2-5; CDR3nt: TGTGCCAGCAGCTTAGGCGGCGCGTACCAAGAGACCCAGTACTTC; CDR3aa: CASSLGGAYQETQYF
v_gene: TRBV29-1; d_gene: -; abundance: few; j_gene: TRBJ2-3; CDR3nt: TGCAGCGTTGAGGGTAGGGTTGGAGATACGCAGTATTTT; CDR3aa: CSVEGRVGDTQYF
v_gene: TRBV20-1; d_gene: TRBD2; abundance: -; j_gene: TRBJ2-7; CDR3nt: TGCAGTCGACCCGCGGGACTAGCCGACTTC; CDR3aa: CSRPAGLADF
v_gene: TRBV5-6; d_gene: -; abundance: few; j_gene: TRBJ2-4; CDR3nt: TGTGCCAGCAGCTTAGCAGCCAAAAACATTCAGTACTTC; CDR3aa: CASSLAAKNIQYF
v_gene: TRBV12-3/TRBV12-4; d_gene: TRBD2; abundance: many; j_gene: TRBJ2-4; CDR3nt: TGTGCCAGCAGTCAGACTAGCCGTGGACTCATTCAGTACTTC; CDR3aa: CASSQTSRGLIQYF
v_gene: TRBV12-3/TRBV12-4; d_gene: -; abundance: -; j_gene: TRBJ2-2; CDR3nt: TGTGCCAGCAGCCCCATCACGAGGGAGCTGTTTTTT; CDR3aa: CASSPITRELFF
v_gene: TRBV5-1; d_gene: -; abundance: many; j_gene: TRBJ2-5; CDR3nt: TGCGCCAGCAGCTTGATCTCTAGCATGGAGACCCAGTACTTC; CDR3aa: CASSLISSMETQYF
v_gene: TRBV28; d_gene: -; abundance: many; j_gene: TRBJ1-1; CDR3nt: TGTGCCAGCGGACGCGGGGCGCCCACTGAAGCTTTCTTT; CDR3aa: CASGRGAPTEAFF
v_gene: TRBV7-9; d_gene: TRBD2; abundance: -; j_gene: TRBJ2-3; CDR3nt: TGTGCCAGCAGCTTAGTAGGTCTAGCGGGGGCGGCAGATACGCAGTATTTT; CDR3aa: CASSLVGLAGAADTQYF
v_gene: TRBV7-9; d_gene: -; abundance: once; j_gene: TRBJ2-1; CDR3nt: TGTGCCAGCAGCTCGACTCGGGGGCCAGCTAGCAATGAGCAGTTCTTC; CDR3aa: CASSSTRGPASNEQFF
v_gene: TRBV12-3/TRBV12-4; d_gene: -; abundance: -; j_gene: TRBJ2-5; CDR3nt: TGTGCCAGCAGTTCGACAGGCCGGGAGACCCAGTACTTC; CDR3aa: CASSSTGRETQYF
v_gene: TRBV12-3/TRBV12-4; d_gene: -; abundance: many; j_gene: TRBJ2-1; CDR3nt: TGTGCCAGCAGTTTAATCGAGCAGTTCTTC; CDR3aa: CASSLIEQFF
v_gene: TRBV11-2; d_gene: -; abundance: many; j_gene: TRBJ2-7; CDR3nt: TGTGCCAGCAGGCCTGCCTTCGGATCCTACGAGCAGTACTTC; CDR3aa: CASRPAFGSYEQYF
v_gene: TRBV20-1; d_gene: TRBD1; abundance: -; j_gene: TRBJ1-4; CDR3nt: TGCAGTGCAAGGACAGGTTGGGAAAAACTGTTTTTT; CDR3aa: CSARTGWEKLFF
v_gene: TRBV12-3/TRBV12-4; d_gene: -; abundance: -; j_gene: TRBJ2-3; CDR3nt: TGTGCCAGCAGCGACCTAGACCTATTAACAGATACGCAGTATTTT; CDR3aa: CASSDLDLLTDTQYF
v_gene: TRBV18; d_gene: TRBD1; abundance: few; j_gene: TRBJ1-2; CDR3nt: TGTGCCAGCTCACCGCGGACAGGGGACAACCTCACCTTC; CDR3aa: CASSPRTGDNLTF
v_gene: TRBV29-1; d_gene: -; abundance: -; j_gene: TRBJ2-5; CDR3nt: TGCAGCGTTGCAGGGATGCAGACCCAGTACTTC; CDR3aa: CSVAGMQTQYF
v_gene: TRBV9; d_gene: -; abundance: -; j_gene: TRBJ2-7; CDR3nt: TGTGCCAGCAGCCCCCCTACCCCTCAGGGCGAGCAGTACTTC; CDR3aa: CASSPPTPQGEQYF
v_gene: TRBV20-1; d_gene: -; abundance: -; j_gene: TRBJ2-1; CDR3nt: TGCAGTGCCAGGGTAGGGGGGGTCAATGAGCAGTTCTTC; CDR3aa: CSARVGGVNEQFF
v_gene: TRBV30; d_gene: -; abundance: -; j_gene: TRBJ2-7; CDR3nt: TGTGCCTGGAGTGGGCAGGTCCACTCCTACGAGCAGTACTTC; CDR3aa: CAWSGQVHSYEQYF
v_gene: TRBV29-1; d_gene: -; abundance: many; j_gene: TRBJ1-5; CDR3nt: TGCAGCGTTGCAGACAATAGCAATCAGCCCCAGCATTTT; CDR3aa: CSVADNSNQPQHF
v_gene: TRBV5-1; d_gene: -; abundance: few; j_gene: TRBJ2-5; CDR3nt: TGCGCCAGCAGCTTGGGCCGGGGTGTAGAGACCCAGTACTTC; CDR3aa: CASSLGRGVETQYF
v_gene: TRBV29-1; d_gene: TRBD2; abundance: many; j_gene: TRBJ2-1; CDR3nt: TGCAGCGTTGCTACTAGCGGGATTGGCAATGAGCAGTTCTTC; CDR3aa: CSVATSGIGNEQFF
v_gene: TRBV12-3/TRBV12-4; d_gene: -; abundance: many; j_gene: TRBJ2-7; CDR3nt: TGTGCCAGCAGTGTCGGACCCTACGAGCAGTACTTC; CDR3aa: CASSVGPYEQYF
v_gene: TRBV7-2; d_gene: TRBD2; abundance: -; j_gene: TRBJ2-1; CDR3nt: TGTGCCAGCAGCTCCTCCGGGACTAGCCAGTTCTTC; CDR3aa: CASSSSGTSQFF
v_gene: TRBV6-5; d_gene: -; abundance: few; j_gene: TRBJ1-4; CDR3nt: TGTGCCAGCAGTCACAGGGAGGCTAATGAAAAACTGTTTTTT; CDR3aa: CASSHREANEKLFF
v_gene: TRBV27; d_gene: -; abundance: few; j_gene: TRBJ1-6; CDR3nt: TGTGCCACCGGTCACAGGGCCATAGGGAATAATTCACCCCTCCACTTT; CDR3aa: CATGHRAIGNNSPLHF